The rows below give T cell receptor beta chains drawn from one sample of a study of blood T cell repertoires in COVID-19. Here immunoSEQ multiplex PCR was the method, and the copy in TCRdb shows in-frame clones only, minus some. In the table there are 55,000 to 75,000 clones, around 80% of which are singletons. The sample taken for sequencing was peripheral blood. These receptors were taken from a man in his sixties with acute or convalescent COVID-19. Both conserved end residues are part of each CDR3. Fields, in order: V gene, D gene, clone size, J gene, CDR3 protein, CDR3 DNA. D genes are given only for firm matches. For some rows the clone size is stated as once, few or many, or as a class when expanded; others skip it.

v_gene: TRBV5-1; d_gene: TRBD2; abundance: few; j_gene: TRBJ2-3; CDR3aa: CASSLAVEAGGPRDTQYF; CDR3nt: TGCGCCAGCAGCTTGGCCGTGGAAGCGGGAGGGCCGAGAGATACGCAGTATTTT
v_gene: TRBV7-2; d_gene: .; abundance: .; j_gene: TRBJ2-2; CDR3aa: CASSSLHTGELFF; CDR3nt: TGTGCCAGCAGCTCCCTTCACACCGGGGAGCTGTTTTTT
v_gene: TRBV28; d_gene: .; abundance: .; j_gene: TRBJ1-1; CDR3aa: CASTTRAEAFF; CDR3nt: TGTGCCAGCACCACTCGGGCTGAAGCTTTCTTT
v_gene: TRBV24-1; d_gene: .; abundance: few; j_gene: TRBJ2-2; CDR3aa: CATSDLRGSRTGELFF; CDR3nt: TGTGCCACCAGTGATTTGAGGGGCTCGCGCACCGGGGAGCTGTTTTTT
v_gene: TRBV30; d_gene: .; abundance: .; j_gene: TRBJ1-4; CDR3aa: CAWSRGGNEKLFF; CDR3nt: TGTGCCTGGTCTCGTGGGGGGAATGAAAAACTGTTTTTT
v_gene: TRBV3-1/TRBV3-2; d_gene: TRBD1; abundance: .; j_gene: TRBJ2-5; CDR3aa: CASRGWDSQETQYF; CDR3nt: TGTGCCAGCAGAGGATGGGACAGCCAAGAGACCCAGTACTTC
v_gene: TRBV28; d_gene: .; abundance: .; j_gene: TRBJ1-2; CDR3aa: CASSLARTDGYTF; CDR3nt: TGTGCCAGCAGTTTAGCCCGCACGGATGGCTACACCTTC
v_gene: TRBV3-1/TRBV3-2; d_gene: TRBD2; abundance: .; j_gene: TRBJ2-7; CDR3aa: CASSRTSGSSYEQYF; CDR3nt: TGTGCCAGCAGCCGGACTAGCGGGAGCTCCTACGAGCAGTACTTC
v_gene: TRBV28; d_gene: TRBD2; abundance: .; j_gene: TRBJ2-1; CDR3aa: CASRPTSGSSYNEQFF; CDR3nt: TGTGCCAGCAGACCGACTAGCGGGAGCTCCTACAATGAGCAGTTCTTC
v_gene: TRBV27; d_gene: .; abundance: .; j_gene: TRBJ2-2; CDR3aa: CASTLDGQWRVGELFF; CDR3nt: TGTGCCAGCACCCTCGATGGCCAGTGGAGGGTCGGGGAGCTGTTTTTT
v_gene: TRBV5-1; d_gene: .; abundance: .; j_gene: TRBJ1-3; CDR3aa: CASSFQGSSGNTIYF; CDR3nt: TGCGCCAGCAGCTTTCAGGGGAGCTCTGGAAACACCATATATTTT
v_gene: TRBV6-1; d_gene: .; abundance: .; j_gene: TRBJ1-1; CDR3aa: CASSELGGWITEAFF; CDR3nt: TGTGCCAGCAGTGAACTTGGAGGGTGGATCACTGAAGCTTTCTTT
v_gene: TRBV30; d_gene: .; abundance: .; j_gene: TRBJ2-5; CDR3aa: CAWSVQGLTQYF; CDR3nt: TGTGCCTGGAGTGTACAGGGCCTGACCCAGTACTTC
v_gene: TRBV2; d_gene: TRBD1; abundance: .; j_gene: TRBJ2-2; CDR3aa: CASRTPGQANTGELFF; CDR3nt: TGTGCCAGCAGGACGCCGGGACAGGCGAACACCGGGGAGCTGTTTTTT
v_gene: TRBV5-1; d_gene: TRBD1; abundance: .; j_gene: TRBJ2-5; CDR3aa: CASSLGTGGMGETQYF; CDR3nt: TGCGCCAGCAGCTTGGGGACAGGGGGCATGGGCGAGACCCAGTACTTC
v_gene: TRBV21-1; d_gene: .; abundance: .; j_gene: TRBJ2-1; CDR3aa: CASSKVGTTQSSYNEQFF; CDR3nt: TGTGCCAGCAGCAAAGTGGGGACTACTCAGAGCTCCTACAATGAGCAGTTCTTC
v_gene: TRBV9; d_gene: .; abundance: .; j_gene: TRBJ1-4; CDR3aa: CASSVDIVGMKLFF; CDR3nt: TGTGCCAGCAGCGTAGACATCGTGGGCATGAAACTGTTTTTT
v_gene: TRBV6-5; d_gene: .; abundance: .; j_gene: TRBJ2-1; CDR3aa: CASNKGVTTYNEQFF; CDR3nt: TGTGCCAGCAATAAGGGGGTTACGACCTACAATGAGCAGTTCTTC
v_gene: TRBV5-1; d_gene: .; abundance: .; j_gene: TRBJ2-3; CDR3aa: CASSLAGVGDTQYF; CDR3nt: TGCGCCAGCAGCTTGGCGGGAGTGGGAGATACGCAGTATTTT
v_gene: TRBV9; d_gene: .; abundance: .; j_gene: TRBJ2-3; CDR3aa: CASSVAPGGRTDTQYF; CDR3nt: TGTGCCAGCAGCGTAGCTCCCGGGGGTCGGACAGATACGCAGTATTTT
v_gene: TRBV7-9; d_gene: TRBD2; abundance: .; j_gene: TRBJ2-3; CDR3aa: CASNGLAGVSADTQYF; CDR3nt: TGTGCCAGTAACGGGCTAGCGGGAGTTTCGGCAGATACGCAGTATTTT
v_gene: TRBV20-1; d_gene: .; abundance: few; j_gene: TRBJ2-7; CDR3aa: CSASLASSYEQYF; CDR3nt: TGCAGTGCTAGTCTAGCGAGCTCCTACGAGCAGTACTTC
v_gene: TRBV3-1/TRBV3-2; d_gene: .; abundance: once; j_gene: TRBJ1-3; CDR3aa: CASSQVAGKDTIYF; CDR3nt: TGTGCCAGCAGCCAAGTGGCAGGGAAGGACACCATATATTTT